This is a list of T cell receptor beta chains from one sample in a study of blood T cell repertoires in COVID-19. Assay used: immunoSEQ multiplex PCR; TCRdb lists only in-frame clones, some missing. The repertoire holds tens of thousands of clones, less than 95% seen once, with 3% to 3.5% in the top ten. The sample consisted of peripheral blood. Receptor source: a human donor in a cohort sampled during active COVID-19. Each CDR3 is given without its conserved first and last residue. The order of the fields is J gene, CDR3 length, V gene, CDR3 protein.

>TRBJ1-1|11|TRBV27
ASTDLLRTEAF
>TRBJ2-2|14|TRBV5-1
ASSLRTRSDTGELF
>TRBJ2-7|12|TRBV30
AWSASSGTYEQY
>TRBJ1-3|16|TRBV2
ASSEGALGPGSGNTIY
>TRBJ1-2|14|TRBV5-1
ASASGTGGRAQGYT
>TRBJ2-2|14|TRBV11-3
ASSLGLAGNTGELF
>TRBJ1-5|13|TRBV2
ASSEARGVNQPQH
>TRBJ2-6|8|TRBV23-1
ASQVDVLT
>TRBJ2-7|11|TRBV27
ASSSRTGYEQY
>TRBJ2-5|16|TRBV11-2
ASSARGGGQGVGETQY
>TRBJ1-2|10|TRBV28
ASSLGVYGYT
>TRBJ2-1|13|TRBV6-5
ASMRAGTGYNEQF
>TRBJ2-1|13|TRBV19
ASTPRLAGYNEQF
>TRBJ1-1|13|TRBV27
ASSLQDGIGTEAF
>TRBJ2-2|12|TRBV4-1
ASSDRGNTGELF
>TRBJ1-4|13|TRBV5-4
ASSPGGTVGEKLF
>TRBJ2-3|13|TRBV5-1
ASSLAAGITDTQY
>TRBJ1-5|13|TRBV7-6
ASSAGTDWNQPQH
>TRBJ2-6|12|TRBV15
ATIRGAGANVLT
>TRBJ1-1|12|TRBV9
ASSPGQLNTEAF
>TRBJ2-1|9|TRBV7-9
ASSLGTLLF
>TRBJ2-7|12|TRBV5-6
ASRESGRSYEQY
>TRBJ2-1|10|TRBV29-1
STGGSYNEQF
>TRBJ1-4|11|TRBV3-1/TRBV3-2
ASSQDRNEKLF
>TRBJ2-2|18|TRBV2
ASMPGTPRVAGGPEGELF
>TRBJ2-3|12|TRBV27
ASSLGLAGDTQY
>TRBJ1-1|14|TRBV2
ASSEALRGLGTEAF
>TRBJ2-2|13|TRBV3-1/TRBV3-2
ASSHLGQTTGELF
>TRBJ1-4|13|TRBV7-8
ASSPSLAPNEKLF
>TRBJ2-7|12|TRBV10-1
ASSLSGGAYEQY
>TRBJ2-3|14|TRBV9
ASSAGLAGPWGTQY
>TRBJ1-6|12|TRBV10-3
AISWTGKDSPLH
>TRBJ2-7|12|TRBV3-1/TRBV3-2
ASSLGGATYEQY
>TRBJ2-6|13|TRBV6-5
ASTGGLSGANVLT
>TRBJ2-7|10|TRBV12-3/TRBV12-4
ASSQDNYEQY
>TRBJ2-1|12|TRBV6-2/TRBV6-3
ASSSLSSYNEQF
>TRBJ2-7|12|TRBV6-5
ASRTPGTSGSLY
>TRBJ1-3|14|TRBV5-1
ASSPEPPTAGNTIY
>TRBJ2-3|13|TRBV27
ASSFRERSIDTQY
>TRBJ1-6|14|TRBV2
ASSEGQGQGLAPLH
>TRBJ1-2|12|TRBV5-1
ASSQGQNRYGYT
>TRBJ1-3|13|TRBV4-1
ASSHRDRDGNTIY
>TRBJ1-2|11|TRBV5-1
ASSGDRGLGYT
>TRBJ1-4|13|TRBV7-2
ASSQNRGANEKLF
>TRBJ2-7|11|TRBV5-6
ASSLNRGYEQY
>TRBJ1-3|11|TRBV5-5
ASSLTSGNTIY
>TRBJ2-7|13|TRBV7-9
ASSFISGSSYEQY
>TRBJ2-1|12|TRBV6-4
ASKKESSYNEQF
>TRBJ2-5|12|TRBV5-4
ASNSRGGEETQY
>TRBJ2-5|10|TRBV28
ASSSGAETQY
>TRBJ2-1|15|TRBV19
ASRAGGAGISRNEQF
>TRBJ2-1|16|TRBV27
ASGPDRPVRSTYNEQF
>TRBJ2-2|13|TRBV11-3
ASSPGTGKTGELF
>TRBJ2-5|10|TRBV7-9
ASSATGETQY
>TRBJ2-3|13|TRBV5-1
ASSLKGSGGDTQY
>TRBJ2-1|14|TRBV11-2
ASSLDPVDRDNEQF
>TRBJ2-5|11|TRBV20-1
SASTANQETQY
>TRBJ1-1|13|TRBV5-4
ASRKTGTENTEAF
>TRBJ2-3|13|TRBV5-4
ASSLMTGVADTQY
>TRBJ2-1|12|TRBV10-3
ATTGTNRYNEQF